The clone carrying this TCR beta chain was recorded at least ten times. Its cognate antigen is unknown. These data are taken from a study of T cells in Graves' hyperthyroidism and ophthalmopathy. The overall study: Peripheral blood specimens were obtained at initial diagnosis, prior to any treatment.

RNA transcripts gave rise to amplified TCR beta CDR3 regions. Initially, a first-round RT-PCR of the TCR CDR3 employed the HTBI primer set. TCRdb fed the multiplex PCR reads into MiXCR, producing one record per CDR3 protein. The data contain under 400,000 distinct CDR3 sequences, roughly 14% of them singletons. V was trimmed by 0 bases and J by 4 bases, leaving 13 bases between them. This CDR3 is built from 15 residues. Germline CDR1 is GTSNPN and CDR2 is SVGIG (reference sequence). Study observations and caveats: Most expanded thyroid clonotypes above 0.001 recurred in blood.

Uncontrolled infection, other autoimmune disease, pregnancy and lactation each barred patients from inclusion. This blood was taken when hyperthyroidism was first diagnosed, before any ophthalmopathy symptoms existed. Sequencing input: blood. The chain couples TRBV30 to TRBJ1-5, with a tentative D call TRBD1 (5 bases). The receptor was derived from a young woman with Graves' hyperthyroidism that later progressed to Graves' ophthalmopathy. CDR3 region: CAWSVGELPNQPQHF. CDR3 DNA sequence: TGTGCCTGGAGTGTGGGGGAGTTACCAAATCAGCCCCAGCATTTT.